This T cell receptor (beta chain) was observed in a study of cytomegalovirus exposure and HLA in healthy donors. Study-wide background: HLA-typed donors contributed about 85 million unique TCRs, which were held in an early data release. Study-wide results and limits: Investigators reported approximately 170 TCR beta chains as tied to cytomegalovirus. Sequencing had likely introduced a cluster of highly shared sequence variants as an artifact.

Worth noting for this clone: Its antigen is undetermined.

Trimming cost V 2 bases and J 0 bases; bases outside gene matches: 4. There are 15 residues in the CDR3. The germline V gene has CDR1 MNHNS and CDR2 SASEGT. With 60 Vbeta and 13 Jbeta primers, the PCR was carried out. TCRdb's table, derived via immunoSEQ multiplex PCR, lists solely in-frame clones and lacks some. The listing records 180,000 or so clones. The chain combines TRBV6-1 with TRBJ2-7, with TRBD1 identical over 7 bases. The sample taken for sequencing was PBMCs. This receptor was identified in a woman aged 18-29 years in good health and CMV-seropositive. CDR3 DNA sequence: TGTGCCAGCAGTGAAATCGGGACAGTCTCCTACGAGCAGTACTTC. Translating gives CASSEIGTVSYEQYF.